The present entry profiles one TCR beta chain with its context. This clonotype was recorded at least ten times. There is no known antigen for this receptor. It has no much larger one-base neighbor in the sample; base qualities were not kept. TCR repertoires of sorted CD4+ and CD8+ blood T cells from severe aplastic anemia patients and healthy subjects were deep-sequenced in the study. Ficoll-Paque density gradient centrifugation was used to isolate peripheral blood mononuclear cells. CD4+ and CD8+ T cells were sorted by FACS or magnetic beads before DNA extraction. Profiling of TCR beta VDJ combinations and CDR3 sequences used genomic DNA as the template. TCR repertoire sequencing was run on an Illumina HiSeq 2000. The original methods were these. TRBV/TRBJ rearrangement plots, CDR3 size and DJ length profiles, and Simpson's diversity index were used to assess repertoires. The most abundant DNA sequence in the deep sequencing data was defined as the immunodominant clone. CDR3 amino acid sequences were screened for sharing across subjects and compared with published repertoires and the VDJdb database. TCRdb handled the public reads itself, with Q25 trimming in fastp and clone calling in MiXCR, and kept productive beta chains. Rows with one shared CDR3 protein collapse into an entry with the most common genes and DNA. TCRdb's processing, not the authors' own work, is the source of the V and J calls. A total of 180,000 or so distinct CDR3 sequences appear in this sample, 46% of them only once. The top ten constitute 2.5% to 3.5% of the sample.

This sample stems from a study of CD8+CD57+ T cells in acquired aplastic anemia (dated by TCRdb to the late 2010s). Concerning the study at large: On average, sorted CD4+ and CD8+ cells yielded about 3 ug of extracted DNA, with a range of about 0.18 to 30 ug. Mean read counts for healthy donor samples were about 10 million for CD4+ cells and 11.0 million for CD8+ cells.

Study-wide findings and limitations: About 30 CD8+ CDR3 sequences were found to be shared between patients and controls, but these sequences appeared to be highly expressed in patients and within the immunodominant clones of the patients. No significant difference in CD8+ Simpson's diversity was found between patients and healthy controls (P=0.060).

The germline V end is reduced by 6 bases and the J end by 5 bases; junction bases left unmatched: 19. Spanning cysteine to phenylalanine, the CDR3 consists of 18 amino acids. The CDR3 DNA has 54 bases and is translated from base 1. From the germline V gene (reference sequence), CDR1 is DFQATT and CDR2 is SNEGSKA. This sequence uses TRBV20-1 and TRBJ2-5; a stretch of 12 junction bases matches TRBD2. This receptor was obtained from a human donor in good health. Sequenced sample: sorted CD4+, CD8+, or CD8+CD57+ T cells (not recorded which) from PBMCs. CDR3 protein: CSAVGHTSGRSGWETQYF. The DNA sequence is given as TGCAGTGCCGTCGGTCACACTAGCGGGAGGAGCGGGTGGGAGACCCAGTACTTC.